Following are 19 T cell receptor beta chains from one sample sequenced in a study of cytomegalovirus exposure and HLA in healthy donors. The study ran its PCR with 60 Vbeta and 13 Jbeta primers. TCRdb keeps only in-frame clones here, not all; method: immunoSEQ multiplex PCR. The sample has some 140,000 clones, 60% to 85% seen once. Sequencing was carried out using PBMCs. These receptors were taken from a male donor in good health and CMV-seropositive.

V usage is TRBV7-8 and J usage is TRBJ2-1; D uncertain. The ends were cut back, 4 bases at V and 13 bases at J, with 14 bases in the middle. CDR3 length: 12 residues. CDR1 SGHVS and CDR2 FQNEAQ come from the germline V gene. This CDR3 reads CASSSGGLEQFF. Here the CDR3 DNA reads TGTGCCAGCAGCTCCGGCGGCTTGGAACAGTTCTTC.

With respect to this clone: An end of the junction differs from the germline gene, which may be a read error. The CDR3 spells CASSPGLAGTETQYF. The DNA for the CDR3 is TGTGCTAGCAGCCCGGGACTAGCGGGGACAGAGACCCAGTACTTC. The chain joins TRBV7-7 to TRBJ2-5; TRBD2 agrees at 13 bases. This CDR3 comprises 15 residues. From germline, CDR1 is SSHAT and CDR2 FNYEAQ (reference sequence).

The chain joins TRBV7-6 to TRBJ2-2; 10 bases match TRBD1. The germline V gene encodes CDR1 SGHVS and CDR2 FNYEAQ. The length of the CDR3 is 16 residues. The J segment lost 5 bases and the V segment lost 0 bases, leaving 3 bases of the junction unmatched. The CDR3 nucleotides are TGTGCCAGCAGCTTAGCGGGGACAGGGGTTACCGGGGAGCTGTTTTTT. It yields the protein CASSLAGTGVTGELFF.

This chain joins TRBV11-2 and TRBJ1-5; the D is unclear. The CDR3 runs to 13 residues. Trimming stripped 0 bases from V and 4 bases from J, with 4 bases between. CDR1 and CDR2 (germline): SGHAT, FQNNGV. In DNA, the CDR3 is TGTGCCAGCAGCTTAGAAGAGAATCAGCCCCAGCATTTT. Encoded protein: CASSLEENQPQHF.

The rearrangement joins TRBV4-3 to TRBJ2-2; D is unclear. CDR3 length: 13 residues. The V end lost 3 bases, the J end lost 0 bases, and 2 bases lay between the germline ends. Germline loops: CDR1 LGHNA, CDR2 YSLEER. The CDR3 sequence is CASSHTNTGELFF. The CDR3 DNA reads as TGCGCCAGCAGCCATACGAACACCGGGGAGCTGTTTTTT.

V and J are TRBV11-2 and TRBJ2-2; 7 nucleotides align to TRBD2. This CDR3 has 15 amino acids. The V gene's germline CDR1 is SGHAT and CDR2 FQNNGV. The trim removed 5 bases at V and 5 bases at J, leaving 8 bases unmatched. The CDR3 spells CASSQGLGGTGELFF. In nucleotides, the CDR3 is TGTGCCAGCAGCCAAGGACTAGGTGGGACCGGGGAGCTGTTTTTT.

The chain links TRBV7-2 to TRBJ2-1; D remains unclear. V lost 0 bases to trimming and J lost 9 bases, with 9 bases between them. The CDR3 is 13 residues long. CDR1 SGHTA and CDR2 FQGNSA come from the germline V gene. The CDR3 DNA reads TGTGCCAGCAGCTTAGCCCCAGCGACTGAGCAGTTCTTC. Its protein is CASSLAPATEQFF.

Here the CDR3 reads CASSLTGGPGGDYGYTF. CDR3 bases: TGTGCCAGCAGCTTAACTGGAGGCCCAGGGGGCGACTATGGCTACACCTTC. The chain combines TRBV7-3 with TRBJ1-2; TRBD1 matches 8 bases. The CDR3 is made up of 17 amino acids. V shed 0 bases and J 3 bases; nucleotides not matched to a gene: 9. Germline V gene lookup returns CDR1 SGHTA and CDR2 FQGTGA.

This clone is a singleton in its sample. The chain is built from TRBV6-5 and TRBJ2-5; TRBD2 agrees at 11 bases. V gave up 1 base and J gave up 3 bases; unmatched junction bases: 4. The germline V gene encodes CDR1 MNHEY and CDR2 SVGAGI. This CDR3 contains 16 residues. CDR3 coding DNA: TGTGCCAGCAGTTACTGGGGACTAGCGGTTGAAGAGACCCAGTACTTC. As protein: CASSYWGLAVEETQYF.

This rearrangement joins TRBV5-4 to TRBJ2-5; 9 bases match TRBD1. V shed 3 bases and J 1 base; nucleotides not matched to a gene: 1. The CDR3 covers 14 residues. Germline CDR1 SGHNT, CDR2 YYREEE (reference sequence). DNA for the CDR3: TGTGCCAGCAGCTCACAGGGGGCCCAAGAGACCCAGTACTTC. Protein product: CASSSQGAQETQYF.

The chain carries TRBV30 and TRBJ2-3, with D maybe TRBD2 (6 bases). The V end lost 0 bases, the J end lost 4 bases, and 8 bases lay between the germline ends. The CDR3 is 13 amino acids. Germline-derived CDR1 and CDR2 are GTSNPN and SVGIG (reference sequence). The CDR3 coding sequence is TGTGCCTGGAGTGTCACGGGGGCAGATACGCAGTATTTT. It encodes CAWSVTGADTQYF.

The rearrangement links TRBV11-2 to TRBJ2-1; 7 nucleotides match TRBD1. Germline CDR1 is SGHAT and CDR2 is FQNNGV. The CDR3 sequence is 15 residues long. V was pared by 5 bases and J by 2 bases, with 6 bases of the junction left unmatched. In nucleotides, the CDR3 is TGTGCCAGCAGCCGGGACAGTGTCACCTACAATGAGCAGTTCTTC. Protein: CASSRDSVTYNEQFF.

This clone has just one count. The chain uses TRBV5-1 and TRBJ1-2, with TRBD1 matching 11 bases. After removal of 6 bases from V and 6 bases from J, the junction contained 10 bases not matched to a gene. Looked up from germline, CDR1 is SGHRS and CDR2 is YFSETQ. There are 15 residues in the CDR3. The chain's CDR3 is CASTPGQGEADGYTF. In nucleotides, the CDR3 is TGCGCCAGCACCCCGGGACAGGGGGAGGCTGATGGCTACACCTTC. Full variable domain (remainder filled in from reference TRBV5-1 and TRBJ1-2): KAGVTQTPRYLIKTRGQQVTLSCSPISGHRSVSWYQQTPGQGLQFLFEYFSETQRNKGNFPGRFSGRQFSNSRSEMNVSTLELGDSALYLCASTPGQGEADGYTFGSGTRLTVV.

The chain has TRBV7-8 and TRBJ2-1; 7 nucleotides match TRBD1. With V trimmed by 4 bases and J by 7 bases, 10 bases remained unmatched. The CDR3 length is 15 residues. Germline CDR1 is SGHVS and CDR2 is FQNEAQ. CDR3 nucleotides: TGTGCCAGCAGCTCACTGCAACGGGGACAGAATGAGCAGTTCTTC. Translating it yields CASSSLQRGQNEQFF.

There are a few counts of this clone. The V call is TRBV4-3, the J call TRBJ2-1, with 11 bases matching TRBD2. From germline, CDR1 is LGHNA and CDR2 YSLEER. This CDR3 is 17 amino acids long. V trimming: 3 bases; J trimming: 3 bases; junction bases outside the gene matches: 7. The CDR3 sequence is CASSHLSLAGGYNEQFF. For the CDR3, the DNA is TGCGCCAGCAGCCATCTGTCTCTAGCGGGAGGCTACAATGAGCAGTTCTTC.

This chain connects TRBV7-8 to TRBJ2-5, with TRBD1 matching 7 bases. Germline V gene sequence: CDR1 SGHVS, CDR2 FQNEAQ. Germline trimming cut 1 base from V and 1 base from J; bases unmatched to any gene: 0. The CDR3 runs 14 residues. Here the CDR3 DNA reads TGTGCCAGCAGCTTAGGACAGGGCCAAGAGACCCAGTACTTC. It codes for CASSLGQGQETQYF.

The chain recombines TRBV15 with TRBJ1-2; D ambiguous. The CDR3 sequence is 16 residues long. Germline V gene data show CDR1 as LNHNV and CDR2 as YYDKDF (reference sequence). V lost 0 bases and J lost 4, with 15 bases in between. This chain's CDR3 is CATSRDVATSRYGYTF. The CDR3 DNA reads TGTGCCACCAGCAGAGATGTCGCAACCTCGCGCTATGGCTACACCTTC.

The V call is TRBV19, the J call TRBJ2-1; 11 nucleotides align to TRBD2. The CDR3 spans 16 residues. Unmatched junction bases numbered 9, after V lost 5 bases and J lost 6 bases. Germline V lookup: CDR1 LNHDA, CDR2 SQIVND (reference sequence). The CDR3 region has the DNA TGTGCCAGTAGTCCTCCACTAGCGGGAGTGGTCAATGAGCAGTTCTTC. It yields the protein CASSPPLAGVVNEQFF.

This clone was detected only once. This chain connects TRBV15 to TRBJ2-7; TRBD2 might be the D (6 bases). CDR1 is LNHNV, CDR2 YYDKDF, per germline (reference sequence). V was pared by 8 bases and J by 1 base, with 18 bases between. CDR3 length: 15 amino acids. This CDR3 reads CATAGSREQSYEQYF. In DNA, the CDR3 is TGTGCCACCGCGGGGAGTAGGGAACAATCCTACGAGCAGTACTTC.